The T cell receptor (beta chain) described here comes from a study of T cell repertoires in cytomegalovirus infection. Overall study context: Evidence of both CMV infection and a matching HLA type came from public TCR beta signatures. General study findings and limits: There were HLA-C-restricted CMV-specific TCR beta clonotypes dominating the ex vivo response. Cumulative frequency (of public TCR beta family members) identified carriers of CMV plus the relevant HLA.

TCRdb re-called the reads through MiXCR, storing one row per CDR3 protein. Among hundreds of thousands of distinct CDR3 sequences, about a sixth were seen once, and the ten largest hold about 12%. Germline V gene data show CDR1 as ENHRY and CDR2 as SYGVKD. V was pared by 10 bases and J by 1 base, with 7 bases between. CDR3 size: 11 residues. Comment on this clonotype: Its antigen remains unknown.

Input material: PBMCs. This clonotype originated in a human donor in good health (CMV status not recorded). Some clones in this sample may be carry-over from other donors' samples. The genes are TRBV10-3 and TRBJ1-1; D unclear. The DNA of the CDR3 is TGTGCCACCGGGAAGAACACTGAAGCTTTCTTT. Protein product: CATGKNTEAFF.